This TCR beta chain was obtained from a study of OX40 agonist ivuxolimab in advanced cancers. General study results and limits: Certain nonresponders likewise exhibited a low normalized T-cell clonal expansion.

Judged by abundance, this clone is medium-sized (0.01 to 0.1%). As yet, its antigen is unknown. Patients were ineligible given autoimmune disease history or systemic immunosuppression. V was cut by 5 bases and J by 4 bases, with 5 bases left in between. CDR3 size: 11 residues. Germline V gives CDR1 SGHAT, CDR2 FQNNGV. Method: immunoSEQ multiplex PCR; TCRdb's copy keeps in-frame clones and lacks some. The sample has some 50,000 clones, about 83% seen once. Sample: CD4+ or CD8+ T cells sorted from blood, taken in a trial of the OX40 agonist ivuxolimab. The sequence was collected from an adult with an advanced solid tumor such as melanoma, head and neck, liver or kidney cancer. This chain connects TRBV11-2 to TRBJ1-2; D is ambiguous. CDR3 coding DNA: TGTGCCAGCAGCGAATCCTATGGCTACACCTTC. Translated: CASSESYGYTF.